This T cell receptor beta chain was recovered during a study of blood T cell repertoires in COVID-19. Study-wide background: Acute and convalescent COVID-19 samples came from the United States, Italy and Spain.

There are 16 residues in the CDR3. Looked up from germline, CDR1 is MNHNY and CDR2 is SVGAGI (reference sequence). After removal of 4 bases from V and 0 bases from J, the junction contained 4 bases not matched to a gene. Only in-frame clones appear in the TCRdb table, and some are missing; sequencing was by immunoSEQ multiplex PCR. This sample yields over 140,000 clones, of which roughly four fifths are seen a single time; more than 3.5% belongs to the top ten. This clone came up many times. The sequence was obtained from a woman older than 75 with active or convalescent COVID-19. The sample consisted of peripheral blood. The chain links TRBV6-6 to TRBJ2-3; 10 bases are a match to TRBD2. The DNA for the CDR3 is TGTGCCAGCAGTTCGCGGACTAGCGGTAGCACAGATACGCAGTATTTT. As protein: CASSSRTSGSTDTQYF.